These T cell receptor beta chains were read from a single sample in a study of cytomegalovirus exposure and HLA in healthy donors. Sequenced by immunoSEQ multiplex PCR; TCRdb stores in-frame clones only, minus some. The sample yields around 120,000 clones, 80% to 90% seen once. Sequenced sample: PBMCs. These receptors were obtained from a young woman in good health and CMV-seronegative. Each CDR3 is given with its conserved first and last residue. Each record gives: V gene, CDR3 length, D gene, clone size, CDR3 protein. D genes are given only for firm matches. Clone size appears in some rows only: once, few, many, or a class for an expanded clone.

TRBV29-1 | 14 | TRBD2 | . | CSVGILAGYNEQFF
TRBV19 | 16 | . | . | CASSIGDTSPQETQYF
TRBV5-8 | 16 | TRBD2 | . | CASSTGLAGEVDTQYF
TRBV29-1 | 12 | . | . | CSVLTGQETQYF
TRBV2 | 14 | TRBD1 | . | CASQSGGSNYGYTF
TRBV9 | 14 | . | . | CASSVQDYTDTQYF
TRBV4-2 | 15 | TRBD2 | . | CASRPLAGGPKEQYF
TRBV27 | 14 | TRBD1 | . | CASSLGQGNTEAFF
TRBV19 | 17 | TRBD2 | once | CASSIGSLAGGHNEQFF
TRBV30 | 12 | . | . | CAWSVRGSTQYF
TRBV6-6 | 15 | . | . | CASSHRQAKSAEAFF
TRBV6-5 | 15 | TRBD1 | . | CASKTDRGSPQPQHF
TRBV27 | 15 | TRBD2 | . | CASSSERLAVDEQYF
TRBV13 | 16 | TRBD1 | . | CASSLDDRETGNTIYF
TRBV27 | 17 | TRBD2 | . | CASSDRLAGGPKYEQYF
TRBV6-1 | 16 | TRBD1 | . | CASSEGSWAGGSEAFF
TRBV2 | 14 | . | few | CASKKEGGGSPLHF
TRBV19 | 13 | TRBD1 | . | CASSMDREETQYF
TRBV5-6 | 18 | TRBD2 | . | CASSLALAGGRRTDTQYF
TRBV5-1 | 15 | TRBD2 | . | CASSRSGGAVETQYF
TRBV11-2 | 15 | TRBD1 | . | CASSSQGATIYEQYF
TRBV2 | 16 | TRBD1 | . | CASSEWFRGRRNEQFF
TRBV4-3 | 18 | TRBD2 | . | CASSQFVPSGSSYNEQFF
TRBV2 | 14 | TRBD2 | . | CASTRREEFGTQYF
TRBV29-1 | 15 | TRBD1 | . | CSVAGQGYGANVLTF
TRBV5-6 | 14 | TRBD1 | . | CASSLRGRGYGYTF
TRBV6-6 | 16 | TRBD2 | . | CASRPTSGGPGVEQYF
TRBV5-5 | 15 | . | . | CASSWGPFSGNTIYF
TRBV4-1 | 16 | . | . | CASSQDLNRPTDTQYF
TRBV7-2 | 17 | . | . | CASSSLEGFGSKNIQYF
TRBV9 | 15 | TRBD1 | . | CASSTRTGGNYGYTF
TRBV14 | 18 | . | . | CASSHSPRDIYSGNTIYF
TRBV7-9 | 15 | TRBD1 | . | CASSLPGQINEKLFF
TRBV4-1 | 16 | . | . | CASSQDRQSWNTEAFF
TRBV27 | 17 | TRBD2 | . | CASSSTGTSAISYEQYF
TRBV7-2 | 16 | . | . | CASSLDRFSGNQPQHF
TRBV28 | 17 | . | . | CASSLSTIGGVSTEAFF
TRBV5-5 | 16 | . | . | CASSLGLALNTGELFF
TRBV19 | 15 | TRBD1 | . | CASKAQGAYQETQYF
TRBV9 | 15 | . | . | CASSVAKGYNSPLHF
TRBV5-1 | 14 | TRBD1 | . | CASSLGQGPYGYTF
TRBV13 | 14 | . | . | CASSLQGTLYEQYF
TRBV28 | 21 | . | . | CASRPPSPLSGARFSYNEQFF
TRBV19 | 15 | TRBD1 | . | CASRIPGQSNEKLFF
TRBV27 | 13 | . | . | CASSHGGSYEQYF
TRBV5-4 | 12 | . | . | CASSLASSPLHF
TRBV9 | 14 | TRBD2 | . | CASSASGGAETQYF
TRBV5-5 | 14 | . | . | CASSFTGYNQPQHF
TRBV5-6 | 18 | . | . | CASSLAAGAVAGNQPQHF
TRBV10-3 | 16 | TRBD2 | once | CAISESTSGRFYEQYF
TRBV2 | 15 | TRBD2 | . | CASRALAVSYNEQFF
TRBV6-5 | 14 | . | . | CASRHDSYNQPQHF
TRBV5-1 | 14 | TRBD2 | . | CASSLRGVAGELFF